Following are 16 T cell receptor beta chains from one sample sequenced in a study of T cells in tuberculosis. The protocol was immunoSEQ multiplex PCR, while the TCRdb copy is restricted to in-frame clones and leaves out a portion. The sample lists more than 35,000 clones; 85% to 95% were seen once. Sequencing was performed on PBMCs. These receptors all stem from a donor aged 10 to 29 with latent tuberculosis or without tuberculosis infection. Some clones in this sample may be carry-over from other donors' samples.

The chain employs TRBV29-1 and TRBJ2-1, with 8 positions matching TRBD1. This CDR3 comprises 12 residues. The V segment lost 6 bases and the J segment 10 bases; nucleotides outside the gene matches: 8. CDR1 is SQVTM and CDR2 is ANQGSEA in the germline V gene. The CDR3 nucleotides are TGCAGCGTACGGACAGGGATGAGCGAGCAGTTCTTC. Translating it yields CSVRTGMSEQFF.

J is TRBJ2-3 and V is TRBV5-1, with TRBD2 matching over 7 bases. CDR3 length: 14 amino acids. Trimming took 5 bases from V and 2 from J; bases not matched to a gene: 5. Germline V CDR1 and CDR2: SGHRS, YFSETQ. CDR3 sequence: CASSPRGDTDTQYF. CDR3 coding DNA: TGCGCCAGCAGTCCCCGGGGGGACACAGATACGCAGTATTTT.

This sequence joins TRBV2 and TRBJ1-1; perhaps TRBD1 as D (5 bases). V lost 7 bases and J 1 base, leaving 10 bases between the germline ends. This CDR3 contains 13 residues. The V gene's germline CDR1 is SNHLY and CDR2 FYNNEI. The CDR3 DNA reads as TGTGCCAGCACGGCAGGGCGGAACACTGAAGCTTTCTTT. Its translation: CASTAGRNTEAFF. The whole variable domain, remainder taken from reference TRBV2 and TRBJ1-1, is EPEVTQTPSHQVTQMGQEVILRCVPISNHLYFYWYRQILGQKVEFLVSFYNNEISEKSEIFDDQFSVERPDGSNFTLKIRSTKLEDSAMYFCASTAGRNTEAFFGQGTRLTVV.

The chain recombines TRBV5-1 with TRBJ2-5; a weak D match, TRBD1 (6 bases). The CDR3 is 15 amino acids. Germline-derived CDR1 and CDR2 are SGHRS and YFSETQ. The V and J ends lost 0 bases and 3 bases respectively, with 12 bases between them. The CDR3 reads CASSLVAGAEETQYF. The CDR3 region has the DNA TGCGCCAGCAGCTTGGTTGCAGGGGCCGAAGAGACCCAGTACTTC.

CDR3 region: CASSRTGYSSTDTQYF. CDR3 sequence (DNA): TGCGCCAGCAGTAGGACAGGATACTCTAGCACAGATACGCAGTATTTT. This chain connects TRBV5-1 to TRBJ2-3, with 7 bases lining up with TRBD1. Trimming cost V 5 bases and J 0 bases; bases outside gene matches: 9. The CDR3 spans 16 residues. From germline, CDR1 is SGHRS and CDR2 YFSETQ.

This sequence joins TRBV12-5 and TRBJ2-3; D possibly corresponds to TRBD1 (5 bases). The V and J ends lost 5 bases and 6 bases respectively, with 15 bases between them. This CDR3 region has 14 residues. The germline gives CDR1 LGHNT, CDR2 FRNRAP. Here the CDR3 reads CASGDRGYADTQYF. CDR3 coding DNA: TGTGCTAGTGGTGATAGGGGTTACGCGGATACGCAGTATTTT.

This clone was seen just once. The chain links TRBV7-2 to TRBJ2-3, with TRBD2 matching over 8 bases. CDR1 is SGHTA, CDR2 FQGNSA, per germline. The V segment lost 3 bases and the J segment 0 bases; nucleotides outside the gene matches: 5. This CDR3 comprises 16 residues. CDR3 coding DNA: TGTGCCAGCAGCTTGCCGCGGGGGGCTAGCACAGATACGCAGTATTTT. Translated, it gives CASSLPRGASTDTQYF.

The genes are TRBV30 and TRBJ1-5; D gene uncertain. V gave up 5 bases and J gave up 6 bases, with 14 bases separating them. CDR3 size: 13 residues. Germline CDR1 reads GTSNPN; CDR2 reads SVGIG (reference sequence). CDR3 in amino acids: CAWGRTEGQPQHF. CDR3 sequence (DNA): TGTGCCTGGGGAAGGACGGAGGGTCAGCCCCAGCATTTT.

The chain recombines TRBV25-1 with TRBJ1-1; 8 bases map to TRBD1. V lost 5 bases to trimming and J lost 0 bases; unmatched junction nucleotides: 5. CDR3 length: 15 residues. Germline CDR1 is MGHDK and CDR2 is SYGVNS. The CDR3 nucleotides read TGTGCCAGCAGTTACGGACAGGGTATGAACACTGAAGCTTTCTTT. It translates to CASSYGQGMNTEAFF.

V usage is TRBV5-1 and J usage is TRBJ2-4; 9 nucleotides agree with TRBD1. V lost 3 bases to trimming and J lost 2 bases; unmatched junction nucleotides: 12. CDR3 size: 18 residues. In germline, CDR1 is SGHRS, CDR2 YFSETQ. The DNA of the CDR3 is TGCGCCAGCAGCTCCGTCCCGGGACAGGGTTGGACCAAAAACATTCAGTACTTC. Its protein is CASSSVPGQGWTKNIQYF.

The count of this clone is one. The rearrangement uses TRBV9 and TRBJ1-1; 9 positions agree with TRBD1. The germline V gene encodes CDR1 SGDLS and CDR2 YYNGEE. This CDR3 is built from 14 residues. J lost 7 bases, V lost 0 bases, and 4 bases had no gene match. The CDR3 protein is CASSVEDRGIEAFF. The DNA for the CDR3 is TGTGCCAGCAGCGTAGAAGACAGGGGGATTGAAGCTTTCTTT.

The chain recombines TRBV6-6 with TRBJ2-7; possible D gene TRBD2, 6 bases. CDR1 and CDR2 from the germline V gene are MNHNY and SVGAGI (reference sequence). This CDR3 is 14 amino acids long. The V and J ends lost 0 bases and 4 bases respectively, with 10 bases between them. The CDR3 reads CASSYSRGKYEQYV. CDR3 DNA sequence: TGTGCCAGCAGTTACTCTCGGGGGAAGTACGAGCAGTACGTC.

The rearrangement joins TRBV12-5 to TRBJ2-2; no reliable D call. The V end was cut by 4 bases, the J end by 2 bases, with 8 bases between. Germline loops: CDR1 LGHNT, CDR2 FRNRAP. This CDR3 spans 14 amino acids. The CDR3 spells CASGWVPNTGELFF. As DNA, the CDR3 is TGTGCTAGTGGTTGGGTTCCAAACACCGGGGAGCTGTTTTTT.

The J gene is TRBJ1-3, the V gene TRBV19; 7 bases align to TRBD1. Germline CDR1 is LNHDA and CDR2 is SQIVND (reference sequence). This CDR3 spans 16 amino acids. J was trimmed by 3 bases and V by 9 bases; bases with no gene match: 14. In DNA form, the CDR3 reads TGTGCCAGCACCGCCGCAAACAGGGGAATTGGAAACACCATATATTTT. It translates to CASTAANRGIGNTIYF.

The V and J genes are TRBV4-1 and TRBJ2-7; tentatively, D is TRBD2 (6 bases). The CDR3 length is 13 residues. The germline V gene has CDR1 MGHRA and CDR2 YSYEKL. V was shortened by 8 bases and J by 3 bases, with 14 bases between the two germline ends. The CDR3 loop is CASAWQGGYEQYF. DNA for the CDR3: TGCGCCAGCGCCTGGCAGGGAGGCTACGAGCAGTACTTC.

V usage is TRBV5-6 and J usage is TRBJ2-5; TRBD1 matches at 7 bases. The germline CDR1 and CDR2 sequences are SGHDT and YYEEEE. V gave up 3 bases and J gave up 3 bases; unmatched junction bases: 14. The CDR3 length is 17 residues. The CDR3 coding sequence is TGTGCCAGCAGCTCATTCCACGACAGGGCCCCAAAAGAGACCCAGTACTTC. This gives the protein CASSSFHDRAPKETQYF.